The source of this T cell receptor beta chain is a study of blood T cell repertoires in COVID-19. Study overall: Sites in the United States, Italy and Spain provided acute and convalescent COVID-19 samples. Sources were T cells, B-cell-depleted T cells, or PBMCs; the material itself was cDNA or gDNA.

Trimming cost V 3 bases and J 6 bases, with 15 bases left between them. CDR1 is KGHSH and CDR2 is LQKENI in the germline V gene. The CDR3 sequence is 14 residues long. In this sample, this clone turned up many times. Under the authors' procedure: Estimation of nucleated cell counts was performed using reference gene primer amplification. This table comes from immunoSEQ multiplex PCR, and its TCRdb copy is limited to in-frame clones, with some not included. From that table come the V and J calls and clone size; the DNA was used to work out D and trimming. The sample has fewer than 300,000 clones; approximately 85% are singletons.

The clonotype comes from a man aged 18 to 29 with active or convalescent COVID-19. Source material: peripheral blood. The rearrangement uses TRBV18 and TRBJ2-7; D ambiguous. CDR3: CASSPSIKPGEQYF. CDR3 in DNA: TGTGCCAGCTCACCTAGTATTAAACCTGGCGAGCAGTACTTC.